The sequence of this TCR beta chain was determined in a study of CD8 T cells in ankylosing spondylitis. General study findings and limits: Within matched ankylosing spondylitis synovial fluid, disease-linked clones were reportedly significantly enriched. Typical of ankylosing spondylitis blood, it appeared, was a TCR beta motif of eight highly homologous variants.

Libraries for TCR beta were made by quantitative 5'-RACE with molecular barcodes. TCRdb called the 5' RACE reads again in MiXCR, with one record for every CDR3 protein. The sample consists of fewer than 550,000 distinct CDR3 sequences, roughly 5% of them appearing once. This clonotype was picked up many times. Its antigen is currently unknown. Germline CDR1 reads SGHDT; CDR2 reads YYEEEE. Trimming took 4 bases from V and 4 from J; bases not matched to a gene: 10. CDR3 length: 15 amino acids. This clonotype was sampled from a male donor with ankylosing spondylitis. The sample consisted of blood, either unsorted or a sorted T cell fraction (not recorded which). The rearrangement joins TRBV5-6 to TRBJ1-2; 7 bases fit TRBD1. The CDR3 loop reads CASSTRQGRLYGYTF. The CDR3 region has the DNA TGTGCCAGCAGCACCAGACAGGGTCGCCTCTATGGCTACACCTTC.